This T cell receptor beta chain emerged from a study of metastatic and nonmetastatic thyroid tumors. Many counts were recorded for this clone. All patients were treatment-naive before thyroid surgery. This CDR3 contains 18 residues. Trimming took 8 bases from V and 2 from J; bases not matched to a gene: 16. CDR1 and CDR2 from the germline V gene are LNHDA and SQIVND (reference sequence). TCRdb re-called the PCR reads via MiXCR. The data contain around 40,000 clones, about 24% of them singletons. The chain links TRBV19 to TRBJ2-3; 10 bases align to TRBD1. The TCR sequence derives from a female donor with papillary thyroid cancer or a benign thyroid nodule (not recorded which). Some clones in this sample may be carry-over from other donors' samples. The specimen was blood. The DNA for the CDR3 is TGTGCCAGTGATAGGGGGGCGGGACAGGGGCTACTCACAGATACGCAGTATTTT. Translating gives CASDRGAGQGLLTDTQYF.